This entry lists 4 T cell receptor beta chains sequenced from one sample in a study of regulatory T cells in long-lasting Graves disease. Described time point: newly diagnosed GD, antithyroid drugs for less than 3 months. Extracted RNA from PBMCs served as the source of the TCR library. To make TCR beta libraries, researchers used iRepertoire HTBI primers and Arm-PCR of CDR3 regions. Each CDR3 protein is one row after TCRdb ran MiXCR on the multiplex PCR reads. The sample yields under 300,000 distinct CDR3 sequences, 15% to 20% seen once. Sequencing used peripheral blood mononuclear cells (PBMCs), obtained at new diagnosis, from a patient treated with antithyroid drugs. These TCRs come from a female donor with Graves disease.

This clonotype was counted at least ten times. The V call is TRBV2, the J call TRBJ1-4; D gene ambiguous. The CDR3 runs 12 residues. With 5 bases removed from V and 4 bases from J, the gap between germline ends came to 5 bases. From germline, CDR1 is SNHLY and CDR2 FYNNEI. The CDR3 region is CASSQLNEKLFF. In DNA, the CDR3 is TGTGCCAGCAGTCAACTTAATGAAAAACTGTTTTTT.

To note about this clonotype: A far more abundant clone sits one base away, making this likely a read error. The chain couples TRBV7-9 to TRBJ2-3; the D gene is possibly TRBD1 (5 bases). The J call is in doubt because the DNA end fits TRBJ1-5 better. This CDR3 is built from 15 residues. Germline V gene data show CDR1 as SEHNR and CDR2 as FQNEAQ (reference sequence). The CDR3 sequence is CASSLWGGGTDTQHF. In DNA form, the CDR3 reads TGTGCCAGCAGCTTATGGGGGGGAGGCACAGATACGCAGCATTTT.

The rearrangement joins TRBV19 to TRBJ2-1; a possible D gene is TRBD2 (8 bases). The CDR3 is 16 residues long. Germline lookup yields CDR1 LNHDA and CDR2 SQIVND (reference sequence). V was shortened by 5 bases and J by 7 bases, with 21 bases between the two germline ends. DNA for the CDR3: TGTGCCAGTAGTGATTCGGGAGGGGGCGATATTAATGAGCAGTTCTTC. Translated: CASSDSGGGDINEQFF.

The V and J genes are TRBV4-3 and TRBJ2-5; possible D gene TRBD1, 7 bases. The germline CDR1 and CDR2 sequences are LGHNA and YSLEER. This CDR3 contains 17 residues. Deletions cut 0 bases from V and 1 base from J, with 15 bases between. The CDR3 DNA reads as TGCGCCAGCAGCCAAGAGGGCGGAGGGGGCCTCCAAGAGACCCAGTACTTC. Translated, it gives CASSQEGGGGLQETQYF.